The clone carrying this T cell receptor (beta chain) showed up just a few times. Antigen: not known. The entry originates in a study of Graves' ophthalmopathy and Graves' hyperthyroidism. Whole-study results and caveats: Blood repertoires reportedly contained most expanded thyroid clonotypes above 0.001 frequency.

Amplified TCR beta CDR3 regions were obtained using RNA transcripts as template. HTBI primers were used in a first-round RT-PCR, which preceded a second-round multiplex PCR. A single record per CDR3 protein comes from TCRdb applying MiXCR to the multiplex PCR reads. Among 900,000 to 1,200,000 distinct CDR3 sequences listed, about 35% were seen once. Trimming took off 6 bases at V and 8 bases at J, with 16 bases between the two ends. CDR3 length: 14 amino acids. Patients in the hyperthyroidism group, adults aged 18 to 65, were newly diagnosed, under 2 months' duration. The TCR sequence derives from an adult man with Graves' hyperthyroidism. The sample consisted of peripheral blood or thyroid tissue (not recorded which). This chain connects TRBV12-3 or TRBV12-4 to TRBJ2-2; possibly TRBD1 for D (6 bases). DNA of the CDR3: TGTGCCAGCAGACAAGGGGGAGAGGGTGGGGAGCTGTTTTTT. As protein: CASRQGGEGGELFF.